The 6 T cell receptor beta chains below all came from one sample that was sequenced in a study of T cells in localized non-small cell lung cancer (TCRdb year 2020). The method behind the library was the immunoSEQ multiplex PCR assay. TCRdb re-hosts the immuneACCESS table, in-frame sequences only. Its copies lack some clones; in the studies checked, an unresolved V gene accounts for under half of them, and the cause for the rest is not known. This sample lists 30,000 to 35,000 clones; approximately 90% were detected once. 10% to 15% of the sample is taken by the ten largest. The starting material was peripheral blood mononuclear cells, obtained before any cancer treatment. Receptor source: a female donor of 60 years or more with stage II lung adenocarcinoma.

The chain joins TRBV27 to TRBJ2-3; perhaps D is TRBD1 or TRBD2 (7 bases each). From germline, CDR1 is MNHEY and CDR2 SMNVEV (reference sequence). This CDR3 spans 16 amino acids. Trimming removed 0 bases at V and 2 bases at J, with 12 bases between. CDR3 in amino acids: CASSLSQGGTTDTQYF. Written as DNA, the CDR3 is TGTGCCAGCAGTTTATCCCAGGGGGGGACCACAGATACGCAGTATTTT.

The chain joins TRBV30 to TRBJ1-4; TRBD1 is a possible D gene (5 bases). The CDR3 extends over 14 amino acids. Trimming left V 4 bases short and J 5 bases short, with 14 bases between. Germline lookup yields CDR1 GTSNPN and CDR2 SVGIG (reference sequence). The CDR3 nucleotides read TGTGCCTGGATGGACACAGGCCTCAATGAAAAACTGTTTTTT. Translating it yields CAWMDTGLNEKLFF.

On this clone: Distinct nucleotide sequences in the sample also encode this CDR3. The V call is TRBV18, the J call TRBJ2-3; maybe TRBD2 (5 bases). From germline, CDR1 is KGHSH and CDR2 LQKENI. V gave up 6 bases and J gave up 3 bases, with 13 bases separating them. The CDR3 runs to 14 residues. CDR3 amino acids: CASSPPSGTDTQYF. The CDR3, as DNA: TGTGCCAGCTCGCCTCCCTCGGGGACAGATACGCAGTATTTT. Full variable domain (remainder filled in from reference TRBV18 and TRBJ2-3): NAGVMQNPRHLVRRRGQEARLRCSPMKGHSHVYWYRQLPEEGLKFMVYLQKENIIDESGMPKERFSAEFPKEGPSILRIQQVVRGDSAAYFCASSPPSGTDTQYFGPGTRLTVL.

The rearrangement uses TRBV30 and TRBJ1-2; 11 bases fit TRBD1. Per the germline V gene, CDR1 is GTSNPN and CDR2 is SVGIG (reference sequence). V was clipped by 3 bases and J by 5 bases; unmatched bases: 14. This CDR3 is built from 17 residues. The CDR3 region has the DNA TGTGCCTGGAGCCTCGGACAGGGGGCACATTTTGGTTATGGCTACACCTTC. Amino acids: CAWSLGQGAHFGYGYTF.

This chain connects TRBV12-5 to TRBJ1-1; D unresolved. CDR3 length: 13 amino acids. Germline V gene sequence: CDR1 LGHNT, CDR2 FRNRAP. Trimming shortened V by 1 base and J by 1 base, and 4 bases separated the two germline ends. CDR3 protein: CASGLGANTEAFF. CDR3 nucleotide sequence: TGTGCTAGTGGTTTGGGGGCGAACACTGAAGCTTTCTTT.

This chain connects TRBV30 to TRBJ2-4, with 8 bases aligning to TRBD2. The CDR3 loop spans 15 amino acids. Trimming cost V 2 bases and J 7 bases; bases outside gene matches: 10. Per the germline V gene, CDR1 is GTSNPN and CDR2 is SVGIG (reference sequence). As DNA, the CDR3 is TGTGCCTGGAGTCCGGTCGGGGGGGGATGGAACATTCAGTACTTC. This codes for CAWSPVGGGWNIQYF.